A single sample is the source of the 11 T cell receptor beta chains below, sequenced in a study of T-cell reconstitution after alpha-beta-depleted transplantation in children (dated by TCRdb to 2015 to 2016). The treatment or condition label, as the study defines it: allogeneic hematopoietic cell transplantation with graft depleted of TCRalphabeta T cells and CD19 B cells. Library construction relied on PCR. Sequencing was carried out with an Illumina HiSeq 2500. To normalize quantification of the TCRbeta repertoire, the TCR libraries were built with molecular barcoding that relied on unique molecular identifiers. Using fastp at Q25 and MiXCR, TCRdb reprocessed the public reads and kept productive beta chains. Entries are consolidated by CDR3 protein sequence, retaining the most common genes and DNA. In all, the sample holds 98,000 or so distinct CDR3 sequences, and around 6.4% of those were seen once. The ten largest clones capture less than 30% of the sample.

The sample consisted of PBMCs, mostly from graft donor cells, taken 360 days after TCRalphabeta/CD19-depleted stem cell transplant. Source of these receptors: a male patient aged 2-10 years who had a stem cell transplant for acute lymphoblastic leukemia, so the T cells may come from the graft donor.

The chain uses TRBV7-9 and TRBJ2-7, with D tentatively TRBD2 (6 bases). Germline V lookup: CDR1 SEHNR, CDR2 FQNEAQ (reference sequence). This CDR3 spans 14 amino acids. The V end lost 6 bases, the J end lost 2 bases, and 14 bases lay between the germline ends. The CDR3 is CASRGGHQPYEQYF. The DNA for the CDR3 is TGTGCCAGCAGGGGAGGACACCAACCCTACGAGCAGTACTTC.

The chain combines TRBV19 with TRBJ2-2, with D unclear. The germline gives CDR1 LNHDA, CDR2 SQIVND (reference sequence). V lost 5 bases and J 6 bases, leaving 4 bases between the germline ends. CDR3 length: 11 amino acids. CDR3 region: CASSWPGELFF. The CDR3 nucleotides read TGTGCCAGTAGTTGGCCCGGGGAGCTGTTTTTT. The entire variable domain, with the rest obtained from reference TRBV19 and TRBJ2-2, is as follows: DGGITQSPKYLFRKEGQNVTLSCEQNLNHDAMYWYRQDPGQGLRLIYYSQIVNDFQKGDIAEGYSVSREKKESFPLTVTSAQKNPTAFYLCASSWPGELFFGEGSRLTVL.

Points on this clonotype: Germline and junction disagree at one end, which may indicate a read error. V is TRBV4-3 and J is TRBJ1-2, with D perhaps matching TRBD1 (6 bases). The CDR3 contains 14 residues. CDR1 LGHNA and CDR2 YSLEER come from the germline V gene. The CDR3 DNA reads TGCGCCAGCAGCCAAGGGGGGCGCAACTATGGCCACACCTTC. Protein sequence: CASSQGGRNYGHTF.

The chain joins TRBV6-1 to TRBJ2-7, with 9 bases that match TRBD1. Germline V gene lookup returns CDR1 MNHNS and CDR2 SASEGT. CDR3 size: 12 residues. J was trimmed by 6 bases and V by 8 bases; bases with no gene match: 5. CDR3 residues: CASANRGPEQYF. The CDR3 nucleotides are TGTGCCAGCGCCAACAGGGGGCCCGAGCAGTACTTC.

In its sample, this clonotype was seen many times. This chain connects TRBV29-1 to TRBJ1-4; no reliable D call. Germline values: CDR1 SQVTM, CDR2 ANQGSEA. The length of the CDR3 is 14 residues. Trimming cost V 6 bases and J 0 bases, with 11 bases left between them. The CDR3 spells CSVLEVATNEKLFF. CDR3 nucleotide sequence: TGCAGCGTCCTCGAGGTTGCAACTAATGAAAAACTGTTTTTT.

This clonotype was observed at least ten times. The chain combines TRBV6-2 or TRBV6-3 with TRBJ2-2; TRBD2 matches 8 bases. Germline lookup yields CDR1 MNHEY and CDR2 SVGEGT. The junction had 4 bases not matched to a gene; V was cut back by 3 bases and J by 1 base. This CDR3 contains 16 residues. CDR3 nucleotides: TGTGCCAGCAGTTATAGTCTAGCGGGGAACACCGGGGAGCTGTTTTTT. Amino acids: CASSYSLAGNTGELFF.

This clonotype was counted at least ten times. The chain links TRBV7-9 to TRBJ2-3; 8 nucleotides align to TRBD2. The V and J ends lost 1 base and 0 bases, in that order; junction bases with no gene match: 0. Germline-derived CDR1 and CDR2 are SEHNR and FQNEAQ (reference sequence). This CDR3 has 15 residues. CDR3 sequence reads: CASSLGLASTDTQYF. As DNA, the CDR3 is TGTGCCAGCAGCTTAGGACTAGCGAGCACAGATACGCAGTATTTT. Full variable domain (missing parts from reference TRBV7-9 and TRBJ2-3): DTGVSQNPRHKITKRGQNVTFRCDPISEHNRLYWYRQTLGQGPEFLTYFQNEAQLEKSRLLSDRFSAERPKGSFSTLEIQRTEQGDSAMYLCASSLGLASTDTQYFGPGTRLTVL.

This clonotype was detected only a few times. The gene calls are TRBV11-3 and TRBJ1-1, with a tentative D call TRBD1 (5 bases). Germline CDR1 is SGHNT and CDR2 is YENEEA. This CDR3 spans 18 amino acids. V was clipped by 5 bases and J by 4 bases, with 26 bases between them. The CDR3 sequence is CASSLPIRGYEEGTEAFF. Here the CDR3 DNA reads TGTGCCAGCAGCCTACCAATACGGGGGTACGAGGAGGGCACTGAAGCTTTCTTT.

This clonotype has more than one count but fewer than ten. This sequence joins TRBV24-1 and TRBJ2-1; 9 bases agree with TRBD2. V dropped 1 base and J dropped 8; count of bases not matched to a gene: 2. The length of the CDR3 is 14 residues. Germline CDR1 KGHDR, CDR2 SFDVKD. The CDR3 is CATSDFEREDEQFF. The CDR3 DNA is TGTGCCACCAGTGATTTTGAGCGGGAGGATGAGCAGTTCTTC.

This clonotype appeared many times. The gene calls are TRBV29-1 and TRBJ2-3, with TRBD2 as a possible D gene (6 bases). Trimming took 7 bases from V and 0 from J, leaving 17 bases between them. Looked up from germline, CDR1 is SQVTM and CDR2 is ANQGSEA. CDR3 size: 15 residues. CDR3 amino acids: CSGGVSGTSTDTQYF. CDR3 DNA sequence: TGCAGCGGGGGGGTGAGTGGGACGAGCACAGATACGCAGTATTTT.

This clonotype has a count of ten or more. The chain combines TRBV9 with TRBJ2-3; D unclear. Looked up from germline, CDR1 is SGDLS and CDR2 is YYNGEE. The CDR3 spans 13 residues. Trimming pared 0 bases from V and 6 bases from J, leaving 8 bases between. This CDR3 is CASSVGLGDTQYF. In DNA form, the CDR3 reads TGTGCCAGCAGCGTAGGTTTAGGGGATACGCAGTATTTT.